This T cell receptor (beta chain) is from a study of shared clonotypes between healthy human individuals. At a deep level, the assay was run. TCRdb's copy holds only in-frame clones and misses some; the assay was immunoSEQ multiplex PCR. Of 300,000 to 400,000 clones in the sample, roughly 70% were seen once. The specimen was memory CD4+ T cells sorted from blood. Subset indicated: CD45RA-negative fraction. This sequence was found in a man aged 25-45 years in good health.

CDR3 sequence: CASTTTATLEVEQFF. The CDR3 bases are TGTGCCAGTACCACGACTGCGACTCTCGAAGTTGAGCAGTTCTTC. The chain uses TRBV19 and TRBJ2-1; D is unresolved. This CDR3 comprises 15 residues. CDR1 and CDR2 from the germline V gene are LNHDA and SQIVND (reference sequence). Trimming left V 7 bases short and J 9 bases short, with 22 bases between.